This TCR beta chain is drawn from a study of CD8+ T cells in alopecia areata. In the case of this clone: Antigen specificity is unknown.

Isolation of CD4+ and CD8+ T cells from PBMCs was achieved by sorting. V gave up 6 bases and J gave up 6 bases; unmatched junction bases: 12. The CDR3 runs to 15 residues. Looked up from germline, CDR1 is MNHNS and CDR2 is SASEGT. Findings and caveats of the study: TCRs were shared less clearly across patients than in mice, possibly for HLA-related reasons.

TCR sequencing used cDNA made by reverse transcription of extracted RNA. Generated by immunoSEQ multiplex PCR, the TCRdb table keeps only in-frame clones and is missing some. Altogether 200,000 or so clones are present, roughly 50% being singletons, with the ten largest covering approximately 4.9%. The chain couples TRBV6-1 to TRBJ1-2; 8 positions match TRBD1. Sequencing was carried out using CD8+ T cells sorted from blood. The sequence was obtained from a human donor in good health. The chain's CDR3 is CASRTSRTGRDGYTF. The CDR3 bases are TGTGCCAGCAGAACGTCTAGGACAGGGCGCGATGGCTACACCTTC.